This record looks at one TCR beta chain sequence and its context. This sample stems from a study of blood T cell repertoires in COVID-19. In the authors' methods: Counts of nucleated cells, estimated from reference gene primer amplification, were obtained. The repertoire was sequenced with immunoSEQ multiplex PCR; TCRdb's copy has only in-frame clones and lacks some. Clone size and V and J calls were adopted from that table, with D and trimming inferred from the DNA. The sample contains over 55,000 clones, approximately 82% of which appear only once. This CDR3 has 16 residues. Germline V lookup: CDR1 LGHDT, CDR2 YNNKEL (reference sequence). Trimming at V came to 0 bases and at J to 2 bases, leaving 4 bases not matched to a gene.

The receptor's source is a man aged 50-59 years with active COVID-19. The J gene is TRBJ2-3, the V gene TRBV3-1 (or the pseudogene TRBV3-2); 8 nucleotides agree with TRBD2. Material for sequencing was peripheral blood. The chain's CDR3 is CASSQEGRGATDTQYF. The CDR3 DNA sequence: TGTGCCAGCAGCCAAGAGGGGCGGGGGGCCACAGATACGCAGTATTTT.